This paragraph reports one T cell receptor (beta chain). This entry belongs to a study of blood T cell repertoires in COVID-19. Overall study: From T cells, B-cell-depleted T cells, or PBMCs came the material, which was cDNA or gDNA.

The germline gives CDR1 SGHRS, CDR2 YFSETQ. There are 15 residues in the CDR3. After removal of 0 bases from V and 10 bases from J, the junction contained 5 bases not matched to a gene. Original processing notes: Scientists estimated how many nucleated cells there were by amplifying reference gene primers. The repertoire was sequenced with immunoSEQ multiplex PCR; TCRdb's copy has only in-frame clones and lacks some. That table is the source of V, J and clone size, and D and trimming were worked out from the DNA. Here the sample spans about 130,000 clones, approximately 85% being singletons. The gene calls are TRBV5-1 and TRBJ1-6; 9 nucleotides agree with TRBD1. The specimen was peripheral blood. This receptor was identified in a human donor in a cohort sampled during active COVID-19. CDR3 amino acids: CASSLAGQGYSPLHF. CDR3 bases: TGCGCCAGCAGCTTGGCCGGACAGGGGTACTCACCCCTCCACTTT. Full variable domain (outside the CDR3, taken from reference TRBV5-1 and TRBJ1-6): KAGVTQTPRYLIKTRGQQVTLSCSPISGHRSVSWYQQTPGQGLQFLFEYFSETQRNKGNFPGRFSGRQFSNSRSEMNVSTLELGDSALYLCASSLAGQGYSPLHFGNGTRLTVT.